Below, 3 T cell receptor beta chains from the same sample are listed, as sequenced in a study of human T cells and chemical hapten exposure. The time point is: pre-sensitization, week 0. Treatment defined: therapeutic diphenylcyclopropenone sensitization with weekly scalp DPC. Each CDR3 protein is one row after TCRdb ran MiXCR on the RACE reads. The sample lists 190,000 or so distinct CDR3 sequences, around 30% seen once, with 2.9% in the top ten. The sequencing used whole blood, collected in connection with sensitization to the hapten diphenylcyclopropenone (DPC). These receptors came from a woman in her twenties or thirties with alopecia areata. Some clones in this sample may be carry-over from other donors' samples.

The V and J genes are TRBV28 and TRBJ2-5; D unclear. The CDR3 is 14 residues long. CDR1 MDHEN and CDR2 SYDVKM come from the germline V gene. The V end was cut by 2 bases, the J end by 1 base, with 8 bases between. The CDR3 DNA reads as TGTGCCAGCAGTTTACCGGCAGCCCAAGAGACCCAGTACTTC. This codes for CASSLPAAQETQYF.

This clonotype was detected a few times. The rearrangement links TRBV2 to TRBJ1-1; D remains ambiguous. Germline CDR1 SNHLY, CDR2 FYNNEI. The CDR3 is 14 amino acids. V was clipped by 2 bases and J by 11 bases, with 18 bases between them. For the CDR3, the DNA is TGTGCCAGCAGTGAACTCTCGTCGGCAGGTGGTGCTTTCTTT. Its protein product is CASSELSSAGGAFF.

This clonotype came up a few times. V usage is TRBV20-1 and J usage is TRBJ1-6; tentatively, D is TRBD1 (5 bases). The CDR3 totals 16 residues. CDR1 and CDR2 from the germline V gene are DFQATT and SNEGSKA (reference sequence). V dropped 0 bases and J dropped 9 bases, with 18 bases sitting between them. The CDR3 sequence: CSARDRRAGIVSPLHF. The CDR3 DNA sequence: TGCAGTGCTAGAGATCGTCGGGCAGGGATTGTTTCACCCCTCCACTTT.